Presented here are 30 T cell receptor beta chains from one specimen sequenced in a study of blood T cell repertoires in COVID-19. Libraries were prepared by immunoSEQ multiplex PCR; TCRdb keeps only in-frame clonotypes and omits some of them. In the table there are a few hundred thousand clones, around 85% of which are singletons. Sequenced input: peripheral blood. The receptors come from a human donor in a cohort sampled during active COVID-19.

The CDR3: CASSVFATKNIQYF. The CDR3 nucleotides read TGTGCCAGCAGCGTTTTTGCGACCAAAAACATTCAGTACTTC. The chain is built from TRBV9 and TRBJ2-4; no firm D call. V was cut by 2 bases and J by 2 bases, with 8 bases left in between. From germline, CDR1 is SGDLS and CDR2 YYNGEE. This CDR3 comprises 14 residues. Supplemented by reference TRBV9 and TRBJ2-4, the full variable domain reads DSGVTQTPKHLITATGQRVTLRCSPRSGDLSVYWYQQSLDQGLQFLIQYYNGEERAKGNILERFSAQQFPDLHSELNLSSLELGDSALYFCASSVFATKNIQYFGAGTRLSVL.

The rearrangement uses TRBV13 and TRBJ2-7; no definite D call. This CDR3 has 13 amino acids. V lost 0 bases and J 7 bases, leaving 10 bases between the germline ends. Germline CDR1 is PRHDT and CDR2 is FYEKMQ (reference sequence). The CDR3 loop reads CASSLGRWYEQYF. The CDR3, as DNA: TGTGCCAGCAGCTTAGGCCGGTGGTATGAGCAGTACTTC.

V is TRBV19 and J is TRBJ2-1; 12 bases map to TRBD2. There are 15 residues in the CDR3. Germline V lookup: CDR1 LNHDA, CDR2 SQIVND (reference sequence). V was pared by 5 bases and J by 6 bases, with 5 bases of the junction left unmatched. The CDR3 DNA is TGTGCCAGTAGTTGGACTAGCGGGACTCTCAATGAGCAGTTCTTC. This encodes CASSWTSGTLNEQFF.

This clone was seen just once. V gene TRBV4-1 combines with J gene TRBJ2-7; 10 bases match TRBD2. Germline CDR1 is MGHRA and CDR2 is YSYEKL. The CDR3 runs 14 residues. With 4 bases clipped from V and 1 base from J, the junction kept 1 base outside the gene matches. The CDR3 loop is CASSPGLASYEQYF. For the CDR3, the DNA is TGCGCCAGCAGCCCGGGACTAGCGTCCTACGAGCAGTACTTC.

The chain joins TRBV28 to TRBJ1-5; D gene ambiguous. CDR1 MDHEN and CDR2 SYDVKM come from the germline V gene. V lost 7 bases and J 0 bases, leaving 13 bases between the germline ends. The CDR3 length is 15 residues. The CDR3 reads CASMPPGPSNQPQHF. As DNA, the CDR3 is TGTGCCAGCATGCCTCCAGGCCCTAGCAATCAGCCCCAGCATTTT.

V is TRBV5-4 and J is TRBJ2-5; 8 bases are a match to TRBD2. CDR1 and CDR2 (germline): SGHNT, YYREEE (reference sequence). This CDR3 has 17 amino acids. V was pared by 4 bases and J by 4 bases, with 15 bases of the junction left unmatched. DNA of the CDR3: TGTGCCAGCAGCCCGCGGAGCGGGAGATCGATATTAGAGACCCAGTACTTC. This gives the protein CASSPRSGRSILETQYF.

This clone was detected ten times or more. J is TRBJ2-2 and V is TRBV28; D perhaps matches TRBD2 (5 bases). Germline CDR1 and CDR2: MDHEN and SYDVKM. This CDR3 is 15 amino acids long. Trimming shortened V by 5 bases and J by 3 bases, and 13 bases separated the two germline ends. CDR3 DNA sequence: TGTGCCAGCAGTCAAGCGGAGAAGTACACCGGGGAGCTGTTTTTT. Protein: CASSQAEKYTGELFF.

The chain is built from TRBV28 and TRBJ1-3, with D maybe TRBD1 (5 bases). Per the germline V gene, CDR1 is MDHEN and CDR2 is SYDVKM. The CDR3 sequence is 15 residues long. The V gene lost 5 bases and the J gene lost 0 bases, with 11 bases spanning the gap. CDR3 nucleotide sequence: TGTGCCAGCAGTACTTTCGACAGCTCTGGAAACACCATATATTTT. Encoded protein: CASSTFDSSGNTIYF.

The chain combines TRBV12-5 with TRBJ2-7; D is perhaps TRBD1 (6 bases). In germline, CDR1 is LGHNT, CDR2 FRNRAP. V was pared by 5 bases and J by 4 bases, with 12 bases between. CDR3 length: 13 residues. The CDR3 protein is CASGPGVGYEQYF. CDR3 DNA sequence: TGTGCTAGTGGTCCAGGGGTGGGGTACGAGCAGTACTTC.

In this sample, this clone turned up once. This chain links TRBV9 with TRBJ2-1; 12 bases line up with TRBD2. Germline CDR1 reads SGDLS; CDR2 reads YYNGEE. J lost 7 bases, V lost 0 bases, and 2 bases had no gene match. The CDR3 covers 15 residues. In DNA, the CDR3 is TGTGCCAGCAGCGTAGAGGGGACTAGCGGGAATGAGCAGTTCTTC. Amino acid sequence: CASSVEGTSGNEQFF.

This chain joins TRBV7-2 and TRBJ2-7; 12 bases are shared with TRBD2. The CDR3 consists of 16 residues. CDR1 and CDR2 from the germline V gene are SGHTA and FQGNSA. The junction had 3 bases not matched to a gene; V was cut back by 0 bases and J by 3 bases. CDR3 amino acids: CASSLAGTSGYYEQYF. CDR3 bases: TGTGCCAGCAGCTTAGCGGGGACTAGCGGGTACTACGAGCAGTACTTC. The entire variable domain, with the rest obtained from reference TRBV7-2 and TRBJ2-7, is as follows: GAGVSQSPSNKVTEKGKDVELRCDPISGHTALYWYRQSLGQGLEFLIYFQGNSAPDKSGLPSDRFSAERTGGSVSTLTIQRTQQEDSAVYLCASSLAGTSGYYEQYFGPGTRLTVT.

This rearrangement joins TRBV18 to TRBJ2-7; 7 bases align to TRBD1. Per germline, CDR1 KGHSH and CDR2 LQKENI. The V and J ends lost 3 bases and 2 bases, in that order; junction bases with no gene match: 4. The CDR3 has 14 residues. The chain's CDR3 is CASSPLQGAYEQYF. For the CDR3, the DNA is TGTGCCAGCTCACCTTTGCAGGGGGCCTACGAGCAGTACTTC.

By share, this clone counts as medium-sized. The chain joins TRBV6-2 or TRBV6-3 to TRBJ2-1, with D possibly being TRBD1 (6 bases). The CDR3 consists of 12 residues. The V gene's germline CDR1 is MNHEY and CDR2 SVGEGT. V was pared by 6 bases and J by 12 bases, with 15 bases between. CDR3 sequence reads: CASSAGTMWQFF. In nucleotides, the CDR3 is TGTGCCAGCAGCGCCGGGACAATGTGGCAGTTCTTC.

The chain carries TRBV5-4 and TRBJ2-7, with 7 positions matching TRBD1. J lost 2 bases, V lost 3 bases, and 2 bases had no gene match. CDR3 length equals 13 residues. Germline-derived CDR1 and CDR2 are SGHNT and YYREEE (reference sequence). The DNA of the CDR3 is TGTGCCAGCAGCTGGACAGGTACCTACGAGCAGTACTTC. As protein: CASSWTGTYEQYF.

This clone has just a few counts. The CDR3 sequence is CASSPETGPTEAFF. The CDR3, as DNA: TGTGCCAGCTCACCCGAGACAGGTCCCACTGAAGCTTTCTTT. V is TRBV18 and J is TRBJ1-1, with a tentative D call TRBD1 (6 bases). The length of the CDR3 is 14 residues. Germline values: CDR1 KGHSH, CDR2 LQKENI. The V and J ends lost 3 bases and 4 bases respectively, with 12 bases between them.

This clone was seen ten or more times. The rearrangement joins TRBV27 to TRBJ2-3; the match to TRBD1 covers 10 bases. V gave up 10 bases and J gave up 4 bases; unmatched junction bases: 8. The CDR3 runs 14 residues. Per the germline V gene, CDR1 is MNHEY and CDR2 is SMNVEV (reference sequence). The CDR3 reads CATGDRGIADTQYF. For the CDR3, the DNA is TGTGCCACCGGGGACAGGGGTATCGCAGATACGCAGTATTTT.

V and J are TRBV27 and TRBJ2-5; 7 nucleotides match TRBD1. With 5 bases clipped from V and 1 base from J, the junction kept 4 bases outside the gene matches. This CDR3 spans 14 amino acids. CDR1 and CDR2 from the germline V gene are MNHEY and SMNVEV (reference sequence). The CDR3 sequence: CASSPGQIQETQYF. The DNA of the CDR3 is TGTGCCAGCAGTCCGGGACAGATCCAAGAGACCCAGTACTTC.

The J gene is TRBJ2-7, the V gene TRBV19, with 9 bases aligning to TRBD1. The CDR3 contains 15 residues. CDR1 and CDR2 from the germline V gene are LNHDA and SQIVND (reference sequence). J lost 5 bases, V lost 5 bases, and 10 bases had no gene match. The CDR3 loop reads CASSLTGTGKNEQYF. In DNA, the CDR3 is TGTGCCAGTAGTTTAACCGGGACAGGGAAAAACGAGCAGTACTTC.

The J gene is TRBJ1-1, the V gene TRBV6-5, with 9 positions matching TRBD1. V was clipped by 5 bases and J by 4 bases; unmatched bases: 5. Germline loops: CDR1 MNHEY, CDR2 SVGAGI. This CDR3 has 14 residues. CDR3 DNA sequence: TGTGCCAGCAGTCCACAGGGGGCGGGCACTGAAGCTTTCTTT. Amino acids: CASSPQGAGTEAFF.

This clone was counted a single time. The J gene is TRBJ2-2, the V gene TRBV4-2; 12 nucleotides match TRBD2. This CDR3 is 16 amino acids long. In germline, CDR1 is LGHNA, CDR2 YNFKEQ. Losses at the gene ends were 1 base for V and 6 bases for J; bases not matched to a gene: 3. The CDR3 loop is CASSQGTSGKSGELFF. The CDR3 coding sequence is TGTGCCAGCAGCCAAGGGACTAGCGGGAAGTCCGGGGAGCTGTTTTTT.

The chain is built from TRBV30 and TRBJ2-5, with 8 nucleotides matching TRBD1. V shed 2 bases and J 4 bases; nucleotides not matched to a gene: 9. Per germline, CDR1 GTSNPN and CDR2 SVGIG (reference sequence). The CDR3 is made up of 15 amino acids. CDR3 amino acids: CAWSTGQGDSETQYF. The DNA for the CDR3 is TGTGCCTGGAGTACCGGACAGGGAGATTCAGAGACCCAGTACTTC.

The genes are TRBV2 and TRBJ1-6; a weak D match, TRBD1 (5 bases). Trimming stripped 3 bases from V and 0 bases from J, with 9 bases between. Germline CDR1 reads SNHLY; CDR2 reads FYNNEI. The CDR3 is made up of 16 amino acids. Here the CDR3 reads CASSDGGSSYNSPLHF. DNA for the CDR3: TGTGCCAGCAGTGATGGGGGGAGCTCCTATAATTCACCCCTCCACTTT.

This clone was counted a few times. This rearrangement joins TRBV5-1 to TRBJ2-7, with 10 nucleotides matching TRBD1. CDR1 and CDR2 from the germline V gene are SGHRS and YFSETQ. The CDR3 extends over 16 amino acids. The J segment lost 2 bases and the V segment lost 3 bases, leaving 8 bases of the junction unmatched. CDR3 protein: CASSWQWGTGAYEQYF. CDR3 DNA: TGCGCCAGCAGCTGGCAATGGGGGACAGGGGCCTACGAGCAGTACTTC. The full variable domain, rest sourced from reference TRBV5-1 and TRBJ2-7, is KAGVTQTPRYLIKTRGQQVTLSCSPISGHRSVSWYQQTPGQGLQFLFEYFSETQRNKGNFPGRFSGRQFSNSRSEMNVSTLELGDSALYLCASSWQWGTGAYEQYFGPGTRLTVT.

CDR3 sequence reads: CASSPPGRGRFEQYF. The CDR3 region has the DNA TGTGCCAGCAGCCCCCCGGGGCGGGGTAGATTTGAGCAGTACTTC. The rearrangement joins TRBV11-2 to TRBJ2-7, with TRBD2 as a possible D gene (6 bases). V was trimmed by 5 bases and J by 7 bases, leaving 21 bases between them. The CDR3 spans 15 residues. From germline, CDR1 is SGHAT and CDR2 FQNNGV.

This clone was picked up one time. The rearrangement joins TRBV5-1 to TRBJ1-2; D gene unclear. V was shortened by 1 base and J by 3 bases, with 7 bases between the two germline ends. Germline loops: CDR1 SGHRS, CDR2 YFSETQ. The CDR3 is made up of 13 amino acids. CDR3 sequence reads: CASSLSGDYGYTF. The CDR3 DNA is TGCGCCAGCAGCTTGAGCGGCGACTATGGCTACACCTTC.

The gene calls are TRBV7-2 and TRBJ2-7; TRBD1 aligns across 8 bases. Germline assignment: CDR1 SGHTA and CDR2 FQGNSA. This CDR3 is 15 amino acids long. After removal of 5 bases from V and 3 bases from J, the junction contained 9 bases not matched to a gene. CDR3 nucleotides: TGTGCCAGCAGCCTCCGGGACAGGCGTTACTACGAGCAGTACTTC. Translated, it gives CASSLRDRRYYEQYF. Full variable domain (rest looked up from reference TRBV7-2 and TRBJ2-7): GAGVSQSPSNKVTEKGKDVELRCDPISGHTALYWYRQSLGQGLEFLIYFQGNSAPDKSGLPSDRFSAERTGGSVSTLTIQRTQQEDSAVYLCASSLRDRRYYEQYFGPGTRLTVT.

CDR3 DNA: TGTGCCACCAGCAGGGGGGCCCGGACTAGCGGTTCCTACGAGCAGTACTTC. Residues: CATSRGARTSGSYEQYF. This chain uses TRBV15 with TRBJ2-7; 10 bases are shared with TRBD2. Germline trimming cut 3 bases from V and 1 base from J; bases unmatched to any gene: 9. The CDR3 has 17 amino acids. Germline lookup yields CDR1 LNHNV and CDR2 YYDKDF (reference sequence).

This chain joins TRBV5-4 and TRBJ2-5; 7 bases fit TRBD1. With V trimmed by 4 bases and J by 4 bases, 7 bases remained unmatched. The germline CDR1 and CDR2 sequences are SGHNT and YYREEE (reference sequence). The CDR3 spans 14 residues. CDR3 coding DNA: TGTGCCAGCAGCCTCGGGACAGTCCCAGAGACCCAGTACTTC. Its protein is CASSLGTVPETQYF. The variable domain in full, with the rest retrieved from reference TRBV5-4 and TRBJ2-5, is ETGVTQSPTHLIKTRGQQVTLRCSSQSGHNTVSWYQQALGQGPQFIFQYYREEENGRGNFPPRFSGLQFPNYSSELNVNALELDDSALYLCASSLGTVPETQYFGPGTRLLVL.

J is TRBJ1-5 and V is TRBV4-3; D gene ambiguous. CDR3 length: 14 amino acids. Trimming removed 0 bases at V and 4 bases at J, with 7 bases between. CDR1 LGHNA and CDR2 YSLEER come from the germline V gene. The CDR3 is CASSQDPRNQPQHF. The CDR3 DNA reads TGCGCCAGCAGCCAAGATCCCAGGAATCAGCCCCAGCATTTT.

The chain combines TRBV3-1 (or the pseudogene TRBV3-2) with TRBJ1-2; TRBD1 matches at 7 bases. In germline, CDR1 is LGHDT, CDR2 YNNKEL (reference sequence). The V gene end was trimmed by 4 bases and the J gene end by 5 bases; junction bases not matched to a gene: 10. The CDR3 spans 15 residues. The DNA of the CDR3 is TGTGCCAGCAGCCCCCGGGACAGCAACACTTATGGCTACACCTTC. It is translated as CASSPRDSNTYGYTF.